Shown below are 14 T cell receptor beta chains from a single sample sequenced in a study of T cells after yellow fever vaccination. TCRdb re-called the 5' RACE reads through MiXCR, storing one row per CDR3 protein. The sample consists of 160,000 or so distinct CDR3 sequences, around 7% of them appearing once. The sequencing here drew on CD4+ T cells sorted from PBMCs, taken about 5 days after the first yellow fever vaccination. The receptors stem from a man aged 18 to 29 who received the YFV17D yellow fever vaccine.

Many counts were recorded for this clonotype. This chain uses TRBV18 with TRBJ2-1; no clear D gene. Trimming shortened V by 4 bases and J by 4 bases, and 5 bases separated the two germline ends. Per the germline V gene, CDR1 is KGHSH and CDR2 is LQKENI. The CDR3 sequence is 12 residues long. As DNA, the CDR3 is TGTGCCAGCTCACTAAGTTACAATGAGCAGTTCTTC. Translated: CASSLSYNEQFF. Supplemented by reference TRBV18 and TRBJ2-1, the full variable domain reads NAGVMQNPRHLVRRRGQEARLRCSPMKGHSHVYWYRQLPEEGLKFMVYLQKENIIDESGMPKERFSAEFPKEGPSILRIQQVVRGDSAAYFCASSLSYNEQFFGPGTRLTVL.

This clonotype was seen many times. The V call is TRBV3-1, the J call TRBJ2-5, with D perhaps matching TRBD1 or TRBD2 (5 bases each). The CDR3 sequence is 15 residues long. V was shortened by 4 bases and J by 2 bases, with 14 bases between the two germline ends. CDR1 is LGHDT and CDR2 is YNNKEL in the germline V gene (reference sequence). The CDR3 sequence is CASSLLSGRQETQYF. CDR3 sequence (DNA): TGTGCCAGCAGCCTCCTCTCGGGACGGCAAGAGACCCAGTACTTC.

This clonotype showed up many times. V usage is TRBV11-2 and J usage is TRBJ2-3; D is unresolved. CDR1 SGHAT and CDR2 FQNNGV come from the germline V gene. Between the trimmed V and J ends, which lost 4 bases and 4 bases, there was a span of 9 bases. This CDR3 has 13 residues. CDR3 in amino acids: CASSSSPPDTQYF. The DNA of the CDR3 is TGTGCCAGCAGCTCAAGCCCCCCAGATACGCAGTATTTT.

This clonotype was recorded at least ten times. The V and J genes are TRBV7-9 and TRBJ2-5; possible D gene TRBD2, 5 bases. This CDR3 spans 14 amino acids. The germline CDR1 and CDR2 sequences are SEHNR and FQNEAQ (reference sequence). Trimming cost V 5 bases and J 2 bases, with 12 bases left between them. CDR3 sequence reads: CASSPRTGQETQYF. CDR3 DNA: TGTGCCAGCAGCCCAAGGACTGGGCAAGAGACCCAGTACTTC. The full variable domain, rest sourced from reference TRBV7-9 and TRBJ2-5, is DTGVSQNPRHKITKRGQNVTFRCDPISEHNRLYWYRQTLGQGPEFLTYFQNEAQLEKSRLLSDRFSAERPKGSFSTLEIQRTEQGDSAMYLCASSPRTGQETQYFGPGTRLLVL.

The rearrangement links TRBV18 to TRBJ2-6, with D tentatively TRBD1 (5 bases). In germline, CDR1 is KGHSH, CDR2 LQKENI. The CDR3 has 16 amino acids. The ends were cut back, 5 bases at V and 0 bases at J, with 11 bases in the middle. The CDR3 nucleotides read TGTGCCAGCTCATCACAGGTTATCTCTGGGGCCAACGTCCTGACTTTC. Translating it yields CASSSQVISGANVLTF.

Many counts were recorded for this clonotype. The chain recombines TRBV5-4 with TRBJ2-3; 7 nucleotides align to TRBD2. J gave up 5 bases and V 4 bases, and 4 bases lay outside the gene matches. CDR1 is SGHNT and CDR2 is YYREEE in the germline V gene (reference sequence). This CDR3 contains 13 residues. The CDR3 region is CASSGLVEDTQYF. DNA for the CDR3: TGTGCCAGCAGCGGACTAGTGGAAGATACGCAGTATTTT.

This clonotype was detected many times. J is TRBJ2-1 and V is TRBV5-1; TRBD2 might be the D (5 bases). Germline values: CDR1 SGHRS, CDR2 YFSETQ. V lost 4 bases and J lost 0, with 11 bases in between. The CDR3 loop spans 15 amino acids. This CDR3 is CASSTDSLSYNEQFF. The DNA for the CDR3 is TGCGCCAGCAGCACGGACTCCCTCTCCTACAATGAGCAGTTCTTC.

The chain employs TRBV2 and TRBJ1-2; no definite D call. Deletions cut 3 bases from V and 10 bases from J, with 6 bases between. This CDR3 contains 10 residues. Per germline, CDR1 SNHLY and CDR2 FYNNEI. The CDR3 loop reads CASSEEYYTF. DNA of the CDR3: TGTGCCAGCAGTGAGGAGTACTACACCTTC.

This clonotype was seen only a few times. The V call is TRBV3-1, the J call TRBJ2-5; unclear D gene. The CDR3 runs 12 residues. Germline CDR1 LGHDT, CDR2 YNNKEL (reference sequence). The germline V and J ends were trimmed by 3 bases and 5 bases, with 7 bases remaining between them. The CDR3 sequence is CASSQYMETQYF. Written as DNA, the CDR3 is TGTGCCAGCAGCCAGTATATGGAGACCCAGTACTTC.

The table lists this clonotype with many counts. The chain has TRBV11-2 and TRBJ1-1; D is undetermined. Germline-derived CDR1 and CDR2 are SGHAT and FQNNGV. Trimming took 0 bases from V and 1 from J, leaving 12 bases between them. There are 16 residues in the CDR3. CDR3 region: CASSLEWRLKNTEAFF. As DNA, the CDR3 is TGTGCCAGCAGCTTAGAATGGCGCCTAAAGAACACTGAAGCTTTCTTT. The whole variable domain, remainder taken from reference TRBV11-2 and TRBJ1-1, is EAGVAQSPRYKIIEKRQSVAFWCNPISGHATLYWYQQILGQGPKLLIQFQNNGVVDDSQLPKDRFSAERLKGVDSTLKIQPAKLEDSAVYLCASSLEWRLKNTEAFFGQGTRLTVV.

A remark on this clonotype: A read error may explain this, as a much larger clone is one base away. The chain joins TRBV12-3 or TRBV12-4 to TRBJ2-7; 7 bases are a match to TRBD2. J was trimmed by 3 bases and V by 10 bases; bases with no gene match: 6. CDR3 length: 12 amino acids. The CDR3 sequence is CANGEGFYEQYF. The CDR3 coding sequence is TGTGCCAATGGGGAGGGTTTCTACGAGCAGTACTTC.

CDR3 in DNA: TGTGCCAGCCTCGACGGGGCGCACTGGGAGACCCAGTACTTC. It translates to CASLDGAHWETQYF. The chain has TRBV7-9 and TRBJ2-5; the D gene could be TRBD1 or TRBD2 (5 bases each). In germline, CDR1 is SEHNR, CDR2 FQNEAQ (reference sequence). The CDR3 extends over 14 amino acids. Trimming shortened V by 8 bases and J by 5 bases, and 18 bases separated the two germline ends.

A few counts support this clonotype. The V call is TRBV19, the J call TRBJ1-3, with a possible D match to TRBD1 (6 bases). Germline CDR1 is LNHDA and CDR2 is SQIVND (reference sequence). Between the trimmed V and J ends, which lost 2 bases and 0 bases, there was a span of 14 bases. The CDR3 spans 17 residues. CDR3 DNA: TGTGCCAGTAGTATACTGGGGGGCCCGCGCTCTGGAAACACCATATATTTT. Amino acids: CASSILGGPRSGNTIYF.

V gene TRBV12-3 or TRBV12-4 combines with J gene TRBJ2-5; D may match TRBD1 or TRBD2 (5 bases each). The CDR3 has 14 amino acids. V was clipped by 3 bases and J by 4 bases, with 12 bases between them. CDR3 protein: CASSFRAGRETQYF. CDR3 DNA: TGTGCCAGCAGTTTTCGGGCAGGGAGAGAGACCCAGTACTTC.